The 20 T cell receptor beta chains below all came from one sample that was sequenced in a study of blood T cells in healthy people across ages. The authors ran a second PCR of 7 to 11 cycles using a sample-barcoded 5' primer and a J-beta primer mix. Each CDR3 protein gets one entry after TCRdb re-called the 5' RACE reads with MiXCR. The repertoire holds around 990,000 distinct CDR3 sequences, with 35% to 40% as singletons. Sequencing used blood. These receptors were collected from a man younger than 35 in good health.

This clonotype was recorded many times. The CDR3 spells CAISDLMSGQGHNEQFF. The DNA for the CDR3 is TGTGCCATCAGTGACCTGATGTCGGGACAGGGACACAATGAGCAGTTCTTC. This chain links TRBV10-3 with TRBJ2-1; TRBD1 aligns across 9 bases. The germline gives CDR1 ENHRY, CDR2 SYGVKD. This CDR3 has 17 residues. V lost 3 bases, J lost 5 bases, and 11 bases stayed unmatched.

This chain uses TRBV5-1 with TRBJ1-1; D possibly corresponds to TRBD1 (5 bases). This CDR3 comprises 15 residues. With 5 bases removed from V and 1 base from J, the gap between germline ends came to 15 bases. The germline CDR1 and CDR2 sequences are SGHRS and YFSETQ. The CDR3 is CASSPTATGNTEAFF. The CDR3 nucleotides are TGCGCCAGCAGTCCAACCGCCACAGGGAACACTGAAGCTTTCTTT. Variable domain in full (rest from reference TRBV5-1 and TRBJ1-1): KAGVTQTPRYLIKTRGQQVTLSCSPISGHRSVSWYQQTPGQGLQFLFEYFSETQRNKGNFPGRFSGRQFSNSRSEMNVSTLELGDSALYLCASSPTATGNTEAFFGQGTRLTVV.

V is TRBV9 and J is TRBJ2-2; D may match TRBD1 or TRBD2 (5 bases each). Trimming took 3 bases from V and 6 from J, leaving 15 bases between them. The germline V gene has CDR1 SGDLS and CDR2 YYNGEE. The CDR3 has 15 residues. Written as DNA, the CDR3 is TGTGCCAGCAGCGCCCACCCCGGGGCCGCCGGGGAGCTGTTTTTT. As protein: CASSAHPGAAGELFF.

On this clonotype: A junction end diverges from the germline sequence, so it may reflect a read error. V is TRBV12-3 or TRBV12-4 and J is TRBJ2-3, with 8 bases lining up with TRBD1. The CDR3 is made up of 16 amino acids. CDR3 amino acids: CASSLQRQGYTDMQYF. The CDR3 DNA reads TGTGCCAGCAGTCTCCAAAGACAGGGGTACACAGATATGCAGTATTTT.

This chain links TRBV6-6 with TRBJ2-1; D may match TRBD1 or TRBD2 (5 bases each). Germline CDR1 MNHNY, CDR2 SVGAGI (reference sequence). V dropped 2 bases and J dropped 10 bases, with 9 bases sitting between them. The CDR3 totals 12 residues. The CDR3, as DNA: TGTGCCAGCAGTTACGGGGCGGGCGAGCAGTTCTTC. As protein: CASSYGAGEQFF.

The chain has TRBV5-1 and TRBJ2-5; 7 nucleotides agree with TRBD1. The CDR3 contains 15 residues. Germline-derived CDR1 and CDR2 are SGHRS and YFSETQ. J gave up 1 base and V 4 bases, and 7 bases lay outside the gene matches. For the CDR3, the DNA is TGCGCCAGCAGCCCCCACGGACAGGTCCAAGAGACCCAGTACTTC. The encoded protein is CASSPHGQVQETQYF.

Notes on this clonotype: One junction end disagrees with the germline gene, perhaps due to a read error. The V gene is TRBV27, the J gene TRBJ1-5; D not certain. CDR3 length: 13 residues. From germline, CDR1 is MNHEY and CDR2 SMNVEV (reference sequence). The CDR3 nucleotides are TGTGCCAGCAGTCCCTCGATAAATCACCCCCAGCATTTT. Protein sequence: CASSPSINHPQHF.

This clonotype was seen only a few times. V usage is TRBV4-3 and J usage is TRBJ2-7, with D possibly matching TRBD1 (5 bases). Trimming stripped 3 bases from V and 3 bases from J, with 9 bases between. This CDR3 region has 13 residues. Germline CDR1 and CDR2: LGHNA and YSLEER. Written as DNA, the CDR3 is TGCGCCAGCAGCCACAGCAGGGTCTACGAGCAGTACTTC. Translated, it gives CASSHSRVYEQYF.

The chain combines TRBV7-2 with TRBJ2-1; D might be TRBD2 (6 bases). Gene TRBJ2-7 matches the end of the DNA better, so the J call may be wrong. The CDR3 contains 16 residues. Germline CDR1 and CDR2: SGHTA and FQGNSA. CDR3 in DNA: TGTGCCAGCAGCTTAAATGGGGAGGAAGCGTACAATGAGCAGTACTTC. Amino acid sequence: CASSLNGEEAYNEQYF.

The CDR3 nucleotides are TGTGCCAGCAGCTTCGGGACAGCCATAATGAACACTGAAGCTTTCTTT. Translation gives CASSFGTAIMNTEAFF. The genes are TRBV7-3 and TRBJ1-1, with 7 bases identical to TRBD1. The CDR3 sequence is 16 residues long. Trimming took 3 bases from V and 0 from J; bases not matched to a gene: 7. Germline CDR1 is SGHTA and CDR2 is FQGTGA.

The CDR3 sequence is CASSSSTGPHNEQFF. Written as DNA, the CDR3 is TGTGCCAGCAGTTCCTCAACGGGCCCGCACAATGAGCAGTTCTTC. The chain combines TRBV12-3 or TRBV12-4 with TRBJ2-1, with D uncertain. The CDR3 is made up of 15 amino acids. V was trimmed by 4 bases and J by 5 bases, leaving 15 bases between them.

V usage is TRBV7-9 and J usage is TRBJ1-2; D is perhaps TRBD1 (6 bases). The germline gives CDR1 SEHNR, CDR2 FQNEAQ (reference sequence). CDR3 length equals 16 residues. V was cut by 1 base and J by 1 base, with 13 bases left in between. CDR3 DNA sequence: TGTGCCAGCAGCTTAGGCAGGGGACGGTTTAACTATGGCTACACCTTC. Translation gives CASSLGRGRFNYGYTF.

This clonotype was seen a few times. V is TRBV2 and J is TRBJ2-5; tentative D call: TRBD2 (6 bases). CDR1 is SNHLY and CDR2 is FYNNEI in the germline V gene. CDR3 length: 11 residues. The V end was cut by 6 bases, the J end by 13 bases, with 15 bases between. The CDR3 DNA reads TGTGCCAGCAGGGGGACTGTTCGGTGGTACTTC. It encodes CASRGTVRWYF.

V gene TRBV7-9 combines with J gene TRBJ1-1; 7 nucleotides line up with TRBD1. The CDR3 extends over 15 amino acids. Germline V gene lookup returns CDR1 SEHNR and CDR2 FQNEAQ (reference sequence). After removal of 4 bases from V and 4 bases from J, the junction contained 9 bases not matched to a gene. CDR3 coding DNA: TGTGCCAGCAGCTATGGACAGGAATCTCTCACTGAAGCTTTCTTT. As protein: CASSYGQESLTEAFF.

The rearrangement uses TRBV7-2 and TRBJ1-5; D unclear. Germline V CDR1 and CDR2: SGHTA, FQGNSA. V was shortened by 3 bases and J by 1 base, with 16 bases between the two germline ends. CDR3 length equals 17 residues. This CDR3 is CASSFVADGRSNQPQHF. In DNA, the CDR3 is TGTGCCAGCAGCTTCGTTGCGGACGGAAGAAGCAATCAGCCCCAGCATTTT.

As for this clonotype: The CDR3 end shows no conserved phenylalanine or tryptophan, and so a read error is likely. J is TRBJ2-1 and V is TRBV5-1; 8 bases are shared with TRBD1. Per the germline V gene, CDR1 is SGHRS and CDR2 is YFSETQ. The CDR3 length is 17 residues. The V gene end was trimmed by 0 bases and the J gene end by 10 bases; junction bases not matched to a gene: 15. The CDR3 DNA reads as TGCGCCAGCAGCTTGGGACCGCCCGGTTCAGGGGGCAACGAGCAGTTCTTG. As protein: CASSLGPPGSGGNEQFL.

At least ten counts were recorded for this clonotype. This rearrangement joins TRBV7-2 to TRBJ2-7; possible D gene TRBD1, 5 bases. Germline assignment: CDR1 SGHTA and CDR2 FQGNSA. CDR3 length: 16 amino acids. V was cut by 1 base and J by 4 bases, with 17 bases left in between. The DNA of the CDR3 is TGTGCCAGCAGCTTAGTTGCTGGACACTCTACTTACGAGCAGTACTTC. Its translation is CASSLVAGHSTYEQYF.

The J gene is TRBJ2-3, the V gene TRBV4-1; D ambiguous. The germline V and J ends were trimmed by 1 base and 0 bases, with 11 bases remaining between them. CDR1 MGHRA and CDR2 YSYEKL come from the germline V gene. The CDR3 length is 16 residues. CDR3 DNA sequence: TGCGCCAGCAGCCAAGTGTTGGTCAGAAGCACAGATACGCAGTATTTT. It translates to CASSQVLVRSTDTQYF.

This clonotype has just a few counts. The rearrangement uses TRBV6-1 and TRBJ2-3; perhaps D is TRBD1 or TRBD2 (5 bases each). Germline-derived CDR1 and CDR2 are MNHNS and SASEGT. V dropped 5 bases and J dropped 0 bases, with 24 bases sitting between them. This CDR3 contains 19 residues. CDR3 loop: CASSPLGQTGGSSTDTQYF. The CDR3 nucleotides are TGTGCCAGCAGTCCCCTAGGACAAACAGGAGGTTCTAGCACAGATACGCAGTATTTT.

The chain joins TRBV19 to TRBJ2-1, with D perhaps matching TRBD2 (6 bases). Germline assignment: CDR1 LNHDA and CDR2 SQIVND (reference sequence). The V gene lost 9 bases and the J gene lost 7 bases, with 22 bases spanning the gap. This CDR3 is 15 amino acids long. CDR3 region: CASLGGWGTRNEQFF. CDR3 sequence (DNA): TGTGCCAGCCTCGGAGGGTGGGGGACCCGGAATGAGCAGTTCTTC.